This record looks at one TCR beta chain sequence and its context. The data are from a study of T cell responses to AZD1222 COVID-19 vaccine. J was trimmed by 4 bases and V by 7 bases; bases with no gene match: 13. Germline V gives CDR1 MNHEY, CDR2 SMNVEV (reference sequence). This CDR3 is built from 15 residues. The table came from immunoSEQ multiplex PCR; TCRdb's copy has only in-frame clones and leaves some out. The sample carries approximately 150,000 clones, about 91% recorded once. This receptor was obtained from an adult who received the AZD1222 COVID-19 vaccine. The material sequenced was peripheral blood, taken 28 days after the second AZD1222 dose. V usage is TRBV27 and J usage is TRBJ2-7; 7 bases match TRBD1. The CDR3 region has the DNA TGTGCCAGCACTCCCAGCCAGGGGGAGTTGTACGAGCAGTACTTC. Translated: CASTPSQGELYEQYF.